Detailed here is one TCR beta chain. The antigen is unknown. This specimen belongs to a study of response to subunit inactivated influenza vaccine. The study's findings and limits: The authors put forward the suggestion that each seasonal influenza vaccination may bring in only a limited number of new T cells.

The CDR3 consists of 17 residues. V gave up 2 bases and J gave up 4 bases; unmatched junction bases: 14. Germline CDR1 reads DFQATT; CDR2 reads SNEGSKA (reference sequence). TCRdb reanalysed the RT-PCR reads using MiXCR and keeps one entry per CDR3 protein. In the table there are about 500,000 distinct CDR3 sequences, approximately 15% of which are singletons. This specimen was CD4+ T cells sorted from PBMCs, taken roughly 24 months after vaccination. This clonotype was sampled from a man aged 50-75 years who received an inactivated influenza vaccine. The chain couples TRBV20-1 to TRBJ2-5; 9 bases are a match to TRBD1. The CDR3 region has the DNA TGCAGTGCTAGACCTCCCCCGGGACAGGGAGAAAGAGAGACCCAGTACTTC. Translation: CSARPPPGQGERETQYF.